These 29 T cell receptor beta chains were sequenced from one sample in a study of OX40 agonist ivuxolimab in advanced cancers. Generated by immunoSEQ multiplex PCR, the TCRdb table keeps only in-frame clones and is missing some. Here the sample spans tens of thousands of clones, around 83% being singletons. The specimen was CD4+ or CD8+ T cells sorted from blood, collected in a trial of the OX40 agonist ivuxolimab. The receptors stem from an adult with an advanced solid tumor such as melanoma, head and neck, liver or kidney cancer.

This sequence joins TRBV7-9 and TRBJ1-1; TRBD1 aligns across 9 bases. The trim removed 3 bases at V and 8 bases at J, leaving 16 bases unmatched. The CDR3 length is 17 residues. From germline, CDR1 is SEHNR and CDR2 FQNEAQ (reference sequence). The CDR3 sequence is CASSFRGPRDRAREAFF. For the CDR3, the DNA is TGTGCCAGCAGCTTCAGAGGGCCGAGGGACAGGGCGAGAGAAGCTTTCTTT.

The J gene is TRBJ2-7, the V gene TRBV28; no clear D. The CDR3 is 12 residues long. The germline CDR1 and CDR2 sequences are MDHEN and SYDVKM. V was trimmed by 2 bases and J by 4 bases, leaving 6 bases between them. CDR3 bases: TGTGCCAGCAGTTTAACAGCTTACGAGCAGTACTTC. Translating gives CASSLTAYEQYF. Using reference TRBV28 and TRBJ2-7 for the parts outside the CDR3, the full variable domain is DVKVTQSSRYLVKRTGEKVFLECVQDMDHENMFWYRQDPGLGLRLIYFSYDVKMKEKGDIPEGYSVSREKKERFSLILESASTNQTSMYLCASSLTAYEQYFGPGTRLTVT.

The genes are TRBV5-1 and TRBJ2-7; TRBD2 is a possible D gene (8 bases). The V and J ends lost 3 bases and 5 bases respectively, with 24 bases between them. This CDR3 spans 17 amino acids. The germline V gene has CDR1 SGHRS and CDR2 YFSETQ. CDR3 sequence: CASSYRAGQSGGNEQYF. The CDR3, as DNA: TGCGCCAGCAGCTACCGCGCGGGACAGTCGGGGGGGAACGAGCAGTACTTC.

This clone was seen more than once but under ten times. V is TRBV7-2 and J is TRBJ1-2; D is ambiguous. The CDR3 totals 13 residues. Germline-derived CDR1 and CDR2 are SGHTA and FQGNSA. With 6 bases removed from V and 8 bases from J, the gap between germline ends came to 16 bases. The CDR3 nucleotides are TGTGCCAGCAGTCAACTTGCGGATAGCGGCTACACCTTC. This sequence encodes CASSQLADSGYTF.

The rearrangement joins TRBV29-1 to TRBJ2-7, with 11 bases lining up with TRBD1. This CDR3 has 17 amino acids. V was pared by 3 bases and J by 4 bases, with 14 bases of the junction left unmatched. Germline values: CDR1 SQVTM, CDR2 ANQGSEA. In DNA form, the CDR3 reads TGCAGCGTTGATGGGACAGGGGGAGACATTTGGGGATACGAGCAGTACTTC. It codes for CSVDGTGGDIWGYEQYF.

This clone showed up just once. The CDR3 DNA follows: TGCGCCAGCAGCCCCGGACTAGAATTTTCCTACGAGCAGTACTTC. Protein product: CASSPGLEFSYEQYF. The chain combines TRBV10-1 with TRBJ2-7; 7 bases align to TRBD2. The CDR3 extends over 15 amino acids. CDR1 WNHNN and CDR2 SYGVQD come from the germline V gene (reference sequence). Trimming took 6 bases from V and 1 from J; bases not matched to a gene: 9.

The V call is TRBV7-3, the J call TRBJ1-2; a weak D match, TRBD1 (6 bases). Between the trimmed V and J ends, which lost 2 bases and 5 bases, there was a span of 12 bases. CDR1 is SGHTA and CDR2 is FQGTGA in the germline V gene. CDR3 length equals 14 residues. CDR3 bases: TGTGCCAGCAGCTTATCTCCAGGGGAGTATGGCTACACCTTC. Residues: CASSLSPGEYGYTF.

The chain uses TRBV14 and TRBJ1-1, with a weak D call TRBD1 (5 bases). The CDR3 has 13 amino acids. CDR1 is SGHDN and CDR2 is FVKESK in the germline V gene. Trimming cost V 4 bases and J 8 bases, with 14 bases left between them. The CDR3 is CASSRDPVSEAFF. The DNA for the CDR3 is TGTGCCAGCAGCCGGGACCCAGTTTCGGAAGCTTTCTTT.

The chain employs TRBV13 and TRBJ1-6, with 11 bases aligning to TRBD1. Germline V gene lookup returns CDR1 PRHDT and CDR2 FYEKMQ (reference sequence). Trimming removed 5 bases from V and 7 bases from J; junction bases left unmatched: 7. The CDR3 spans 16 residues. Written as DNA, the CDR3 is TGTGCCAGCAGCCCAACGGACAGGGGGCGGAATTCACCCCTCCACTTT. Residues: CASSPTDRGRNSPLHF.

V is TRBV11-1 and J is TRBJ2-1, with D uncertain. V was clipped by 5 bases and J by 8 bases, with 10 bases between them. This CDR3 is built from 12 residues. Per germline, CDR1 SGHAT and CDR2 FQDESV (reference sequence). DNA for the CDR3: TGTGCCAGCAGCATCCTAGGCGATGAGCAGTTCTTC. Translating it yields CASSILGDEQFF.

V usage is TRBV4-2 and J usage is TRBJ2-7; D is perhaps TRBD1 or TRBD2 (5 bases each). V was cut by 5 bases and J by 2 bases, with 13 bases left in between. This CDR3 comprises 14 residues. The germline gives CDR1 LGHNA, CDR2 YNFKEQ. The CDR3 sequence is CASSRDALTYEQYF. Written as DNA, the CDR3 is TGTGCCAGCAGCAGGGACGCTCTAACCTACGAGCAGTACTTC.

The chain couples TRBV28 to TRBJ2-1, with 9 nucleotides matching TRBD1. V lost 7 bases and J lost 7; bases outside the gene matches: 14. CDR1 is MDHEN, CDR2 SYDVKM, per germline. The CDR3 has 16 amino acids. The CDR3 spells CASNPQGASFKNEQFF. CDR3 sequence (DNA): TGTGCCAGCAATCCACAGGGGGCTAGTTTTAAGAATGAGCAGTTCTTC.

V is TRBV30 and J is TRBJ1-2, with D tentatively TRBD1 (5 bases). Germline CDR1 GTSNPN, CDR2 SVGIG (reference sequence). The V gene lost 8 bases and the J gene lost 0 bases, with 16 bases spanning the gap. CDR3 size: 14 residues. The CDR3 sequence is CAGTRQTTNYGYTF. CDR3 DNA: TGTGCCGGAACCCGACAGACAACTAACTATGGCTACACCTTC.

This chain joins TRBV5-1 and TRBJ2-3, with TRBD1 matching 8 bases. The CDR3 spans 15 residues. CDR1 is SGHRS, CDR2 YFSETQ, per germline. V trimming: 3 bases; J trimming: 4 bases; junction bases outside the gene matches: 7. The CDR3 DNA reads TGCGCCAGCAGCTCCCAGGACAGGGTTTCAGATACGCAGTATTTT. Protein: CASSSQDRVSDTQYF.

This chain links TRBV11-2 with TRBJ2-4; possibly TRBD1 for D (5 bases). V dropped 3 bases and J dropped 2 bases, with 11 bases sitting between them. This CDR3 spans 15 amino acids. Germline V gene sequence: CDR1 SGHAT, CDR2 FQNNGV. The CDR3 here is CASSLEGASKNIQYF. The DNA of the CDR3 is TGTGCCAGCAGCTTGGAAGGGGCTTCCAAAAACATTCAGTACTTC.

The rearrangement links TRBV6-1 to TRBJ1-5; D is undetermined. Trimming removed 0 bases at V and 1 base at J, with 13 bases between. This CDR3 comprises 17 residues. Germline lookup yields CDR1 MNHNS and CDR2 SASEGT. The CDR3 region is CASSEARGRWSNQPQHF. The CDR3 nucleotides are TGTGCCAGCAGTGAAGCGCGCGGGAGATGGAGCAATCAGCCCCAGCATTTT.

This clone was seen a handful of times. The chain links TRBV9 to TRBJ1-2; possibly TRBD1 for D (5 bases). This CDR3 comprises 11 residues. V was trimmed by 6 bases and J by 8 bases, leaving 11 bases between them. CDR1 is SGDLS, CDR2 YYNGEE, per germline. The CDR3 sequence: CASKRQGGYTF. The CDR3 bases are TGTGCCAGCAAACGTCAGGGAGGCTACACCTTC. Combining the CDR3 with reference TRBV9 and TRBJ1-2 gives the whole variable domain DSGVTQTPKHLITATGQRVTLRCSPRSGDLSVYWYQQSLDQGLQFLIQYYNGEERAKGNILERFSAQQFPDLHSELNLSSLELGDSALYFCASKRQGGYTFGSGTRLTVV.

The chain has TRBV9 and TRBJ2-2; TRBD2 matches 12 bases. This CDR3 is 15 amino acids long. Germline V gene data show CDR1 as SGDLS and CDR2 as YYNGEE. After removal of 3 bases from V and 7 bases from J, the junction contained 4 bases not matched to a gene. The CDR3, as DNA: TGTGCCAGCAGCGCGACTAGCGGGGGCGTCGGGGAGCTGTTTTTT. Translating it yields CASSATSGGVGELFF.

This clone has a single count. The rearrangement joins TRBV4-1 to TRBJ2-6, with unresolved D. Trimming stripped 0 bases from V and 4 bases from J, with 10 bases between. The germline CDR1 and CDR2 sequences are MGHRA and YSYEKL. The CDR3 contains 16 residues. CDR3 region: CASSQDWQAGANVLTF. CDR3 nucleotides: TGCGCCAGCAGCCAAGATTGGCAGGCGGGGGCCAACGTCCTGACTTTC.

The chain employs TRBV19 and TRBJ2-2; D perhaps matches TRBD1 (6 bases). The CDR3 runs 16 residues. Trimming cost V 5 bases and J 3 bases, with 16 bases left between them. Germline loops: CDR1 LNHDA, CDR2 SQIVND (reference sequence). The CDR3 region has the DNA TGTGCCAGTAGTTCGCAGGGGTACTCCTACACCGGGGAGCTGTTTTTT. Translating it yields CASSSQGYSYTGELFF.

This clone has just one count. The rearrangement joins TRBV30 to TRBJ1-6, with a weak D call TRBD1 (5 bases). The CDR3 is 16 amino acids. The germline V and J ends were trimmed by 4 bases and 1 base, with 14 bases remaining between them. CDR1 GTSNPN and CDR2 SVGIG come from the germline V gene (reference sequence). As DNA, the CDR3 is TGTGCCTGGACCTTCGAGGGGAGGTCCTATAATTCACCCCTCCACTTT. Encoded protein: CAWTFEGRSYNSPLHF.

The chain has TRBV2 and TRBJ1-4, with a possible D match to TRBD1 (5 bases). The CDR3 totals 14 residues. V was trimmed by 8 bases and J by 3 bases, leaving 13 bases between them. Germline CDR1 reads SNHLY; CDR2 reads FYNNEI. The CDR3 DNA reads TGTGCCAGCCAGGGCCGGGCCTCTAATGAAAAACTGTTTTTT. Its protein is CASQGRASNEKLFF. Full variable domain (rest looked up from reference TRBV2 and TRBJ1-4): EPEVTQTPSHQVTQMGQEVILRCVPISNHLYFYWYRQILGQKVEFLVSFYNNEISEKSEIFDDQFSVERPDGSNFTLKIRSTKLEDSAMYFCASQGRASNEKLFFGSGTQLSVL.

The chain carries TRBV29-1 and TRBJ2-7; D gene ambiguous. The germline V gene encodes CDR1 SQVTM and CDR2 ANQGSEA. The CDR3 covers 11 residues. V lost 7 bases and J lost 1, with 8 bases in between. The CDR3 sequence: CSGLNSYEQYF. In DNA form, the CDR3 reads TGCAGCGGTCTAAATTCCTACGAGCAGTACTTC.

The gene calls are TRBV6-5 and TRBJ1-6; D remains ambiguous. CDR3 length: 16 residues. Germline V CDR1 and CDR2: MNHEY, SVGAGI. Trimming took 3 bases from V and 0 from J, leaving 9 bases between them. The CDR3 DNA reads TGTGCCAGCAGTTATGGCAGTAGCTCCTATAATTCACCCCTCCACTTT. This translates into CASSYGSSSYNSPLHF.

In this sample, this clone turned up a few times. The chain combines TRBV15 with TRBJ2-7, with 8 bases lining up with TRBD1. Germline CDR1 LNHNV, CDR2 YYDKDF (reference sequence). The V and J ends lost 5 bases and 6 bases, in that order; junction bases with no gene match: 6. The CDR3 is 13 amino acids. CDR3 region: CATSRQGAGEQYF. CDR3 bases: TGTGCCACCAGCCGCCAGGGGGCAGGCGAGCAGTACTTC. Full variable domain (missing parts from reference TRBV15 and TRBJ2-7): DAMVIQNPRYQVTQFGKPVTLSCSQTLNHNVMYWYQQKSSQAPKLLFHYYDKDFNNEADTPDNFQSRRPNTSFCFLDIRSPGLGDTAMYLCATSRQGAGEQYFGPGTRLTVT.

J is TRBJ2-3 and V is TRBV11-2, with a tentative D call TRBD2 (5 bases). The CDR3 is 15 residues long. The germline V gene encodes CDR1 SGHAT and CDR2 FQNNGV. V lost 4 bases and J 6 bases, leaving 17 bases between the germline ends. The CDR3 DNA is TGTGCCAGCAGCTCCCCGGGGAACGTGGGGGATACGCAGTATTTT. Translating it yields CASSSPGNVGDTQYF.

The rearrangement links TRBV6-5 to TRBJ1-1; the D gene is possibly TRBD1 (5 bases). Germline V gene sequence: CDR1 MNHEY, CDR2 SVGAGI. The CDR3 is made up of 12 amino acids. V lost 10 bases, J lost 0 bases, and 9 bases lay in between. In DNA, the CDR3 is TGTGCCACCCGAGGGGTGAACACTGAAGCTTTCTTT. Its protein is CATRGVNTEAFF.

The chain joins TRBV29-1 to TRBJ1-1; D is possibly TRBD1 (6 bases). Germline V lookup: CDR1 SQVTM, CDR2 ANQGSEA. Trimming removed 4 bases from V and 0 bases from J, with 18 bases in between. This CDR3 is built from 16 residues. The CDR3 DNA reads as TGCAGCGTTGCACGGGACACCGACTACATGAACACTGAAGCTTTCTTT. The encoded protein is CSVARDTDYMNTEAFF.

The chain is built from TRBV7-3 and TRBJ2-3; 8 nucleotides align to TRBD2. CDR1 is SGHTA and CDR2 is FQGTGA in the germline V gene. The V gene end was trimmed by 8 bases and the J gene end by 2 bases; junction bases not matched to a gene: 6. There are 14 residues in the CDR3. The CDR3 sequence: CASGERGPTDTQYF. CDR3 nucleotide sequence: TGTGCCAGCGGGGAGCGGGGGCCCACAGATACGCAGTATTTT.